This TCR beta chain was sequenced in a study of CD8 T cell repertoires and HIV-1 epitope variants (dated by TCRdb to the early 2020s). Broadly, across the study: T cells were stimulated in separate culture wells with each of twenty-five peptides representing autologous and known Gag and Nef epitope variants. Control conditions included a CMV, EBV and flu peptide pool, the Ebola AY9 epitope as negative control, and a no-peptide well. Three Gag epitope families and Nef HW9 and YT9 were included among the tested epitopes. T cells were enriched using the EasySep Human T Cell Enrichment Kit and were co-cultured with equal numbers of autologous T cell-negative cells serving as antigen-presenting cells. Cultures were maintained for approximately eleven days in IMDM with gentamicin, and half-media changes adding IL-2, IL-7 and IL-15 were performed on days 3 and 7. An aliquot of 1M T cells was saved as an uncultured baseline condition, separate from the 83 T cell cultures. A total of roughly 78 T cell cultures were run, with each culture condition performed in triplicate except for one peptide, which was performed in duplicate. What the research found in general, with its limitations: Of the nine antigen-specific TCR beta clonotypes identified, over five appeared cross-reactive for autologous or known escape epitope variants. The assay identified only TCR beta chains and indicated proliferation to antigen, not T cell function or cytokine profile. Five clonotypes recognized the Nef KF9 family and one the HW9 family, with no responses to the TAALDMSHF plasma variant.

The immunoSEQ platform was used to sequence TCR beta CDR3 regions at survey depth. The QIAamp DNA micro kit was used to extract genomic DNA from every cultured and uncultured CD8+ T cell population. Per the source publication's procedure: Any sample with under 5,000 productive reads was excluded, and this exclusion removed about 7% of the roughly 80 cultures stimulated with HIV peptides. A MANAFEST web app trimmed sequences to CDR3 and removed nonproductive sequences, CDR3s under 5 amino acids, and those not starting C or ending F/W. For a clonotype to count as antigen-specific, the clonotype had to expand relative to the no-peptide control in at least 2 of 3 replicates at FDR 0.01, and only within one epitope family. A frequency at least fivefold higher than in wells stimulated with peptides from other epitope families was additionally required for specific clonotypes. TCRdb re-hosts the immuneACCESS table, in-frame sequences only. Its copies lack some clones; in the studies checked, an unresolved V gene accounts for under half of them, and the cause for the rest is not known. That table gives V, J and clone size, and the DNA gave D and trimming. The sample records about 4,800 clones, less than 70% of which are singletons. The ten largest make up over 40% of the sample.

The EasySep Human CD8+ T Cell Enrichment Kit was used on day 10 to isolate CD8+ T cells from every culture. Its CDR3 holds 14 amino acids, cysteine through phenylalanine. Kept here is only the CDR3 DNA, which spans 42 bases and is read in frame from base 1. A distance of 11 bases separates the germline ends of V and J, which lose 4 bases and 0 bases respectively. CDR1 and CDR2, per the germline V gene, are SGHTS and YDEGEE. The table lists this clone with a few counts. Its antigen remains unidentified. No quality values exist for individual bases; no much larger clone is one base distant. This clonotype was obtained from a male donor with HIV. The sequence is built from TRBV5-8 and TRBJ2-7, with the D gene not confidently named. Sequenced: cultured CD8+ T cells derived from PBMCs. The CDR3 has the sequence CASSPTTSSYEQYF. The sequenced DNA is TGTGCCAGCAGCCCTACTACGAGCTCCTACGAGCAGTACTTC.